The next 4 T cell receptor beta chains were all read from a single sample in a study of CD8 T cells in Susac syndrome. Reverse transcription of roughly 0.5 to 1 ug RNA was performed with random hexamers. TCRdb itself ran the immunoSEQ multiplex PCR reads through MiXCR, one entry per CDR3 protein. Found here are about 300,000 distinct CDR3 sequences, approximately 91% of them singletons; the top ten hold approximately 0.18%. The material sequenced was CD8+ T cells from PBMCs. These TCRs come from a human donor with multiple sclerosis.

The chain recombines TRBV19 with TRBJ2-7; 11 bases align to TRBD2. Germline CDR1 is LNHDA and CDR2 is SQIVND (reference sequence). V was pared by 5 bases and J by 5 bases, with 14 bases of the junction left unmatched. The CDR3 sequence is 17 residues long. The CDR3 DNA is TGTGCCAGTAGTCAGGCTAGCGGGGGGACCTACGGCGACGAGCAGTACTTC. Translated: CASSQASGGTYGDEQYF.

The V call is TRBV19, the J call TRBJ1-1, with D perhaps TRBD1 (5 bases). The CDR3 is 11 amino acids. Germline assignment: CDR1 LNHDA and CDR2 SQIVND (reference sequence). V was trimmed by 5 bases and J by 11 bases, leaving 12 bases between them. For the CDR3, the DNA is TGTGCCAGTAGTGCCGGGACGTCGGCTTTCTTT. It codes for CASSAGTSAFF.

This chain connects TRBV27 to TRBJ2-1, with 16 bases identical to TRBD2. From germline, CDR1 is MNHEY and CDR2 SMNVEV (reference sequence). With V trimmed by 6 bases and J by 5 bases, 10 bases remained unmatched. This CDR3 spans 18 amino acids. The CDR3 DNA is TGTGCCAGCAGCCACATCGGGACTAGCGGGGGGGCAAACAATGAGCAGTTCTTC. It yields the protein CASSHIGTSGGANNEQFF.

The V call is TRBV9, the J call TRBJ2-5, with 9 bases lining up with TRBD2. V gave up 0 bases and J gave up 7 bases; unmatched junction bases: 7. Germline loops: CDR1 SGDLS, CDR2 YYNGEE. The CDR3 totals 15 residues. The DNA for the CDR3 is TGTGCCAGCAGCGTAGCTCAGACTAGCGGCGGGACCCAGTACTTC. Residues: CASSVAQTSGGTQYF.